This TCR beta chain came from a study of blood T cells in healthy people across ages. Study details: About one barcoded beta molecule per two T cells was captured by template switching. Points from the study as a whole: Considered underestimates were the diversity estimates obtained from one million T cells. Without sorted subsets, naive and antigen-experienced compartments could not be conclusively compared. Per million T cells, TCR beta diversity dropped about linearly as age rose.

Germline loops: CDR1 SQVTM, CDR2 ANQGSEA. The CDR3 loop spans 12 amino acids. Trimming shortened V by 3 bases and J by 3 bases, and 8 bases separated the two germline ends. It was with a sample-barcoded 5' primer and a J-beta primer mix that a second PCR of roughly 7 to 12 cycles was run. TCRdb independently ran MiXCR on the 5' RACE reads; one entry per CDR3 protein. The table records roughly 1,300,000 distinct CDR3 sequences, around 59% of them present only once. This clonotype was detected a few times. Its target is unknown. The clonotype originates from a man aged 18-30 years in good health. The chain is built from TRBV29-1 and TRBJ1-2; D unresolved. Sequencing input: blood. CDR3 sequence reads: CSVEEGDYGYTF. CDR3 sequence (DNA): TGCAGCGTTGAGGAGGGAGACTATGGCTACACCTTC.